This T cell receptor (beta chain) was recorded in a study of tumor-infiltrating lymphocytes in localized non-small cell lung cancer. With 3 bases removed from V and 9 bases from J, the gap between germline ends came to 11 bases. CDR3 length equals 11 residues. Germline V gives CDR1 DFQATT, CDR2 SNEGSKA (reference sequence). By its share, this clone is medium-sized. TCRdb's copy holds only in-frame clones and misses some; the assay was immunoSEQ multiplex PCR. The sample holds roughly 10,000 clones, around 70% seen once. The chain has TRBV20-1 and TRBJ1-1; D might be TRBD1 (5 bases). Sequencing used lung tumor tissue. This TCR was sampled from a human donor with non-small cell lung cancer. The DNA of the CDR3 is TGCAGTGCTAGCACAGGTACACAAGCTTTCTTT. Translated: CSASTGTQAFF.